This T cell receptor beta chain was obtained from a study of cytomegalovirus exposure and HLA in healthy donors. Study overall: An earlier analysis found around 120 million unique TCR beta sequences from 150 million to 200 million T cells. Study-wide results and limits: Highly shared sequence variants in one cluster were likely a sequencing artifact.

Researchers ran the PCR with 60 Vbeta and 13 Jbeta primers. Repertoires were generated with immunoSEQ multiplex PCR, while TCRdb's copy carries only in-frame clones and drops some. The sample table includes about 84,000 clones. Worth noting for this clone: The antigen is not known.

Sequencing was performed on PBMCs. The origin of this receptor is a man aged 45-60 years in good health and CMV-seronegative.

In DNA form, the CDR3 reads TGCGCCAGCAGCTTAACAGGGCAGGGTATCTACGAGCAGTACTTC. Translation gives CASSLTGQGIYEQYF. V gene TRBV5-1 combines with J gene TRBJ2-7, with D possibly matching TRBD1 (6 bases). The CDR3 runs 15 residues. V lost 2 bases and J lost 3, with 15 bases in between. The germline gives CDR1 SGHRS, CDR2 YFSETQ.